This T cell receptor beta chain was captured in a study of graft-versus-host responses after intestinal transplantation. Overall study: Each of the recipients got a multivisceral, liver-intestinal, or isolated intestinal transplant.

The CDR3 runs 18 residues. Trimming took 5 bases from V and 1 from J; bases not matched to a gene: 8. CDR1 and CDR2 from the germline V gene are SGHAT and FQNNGV. The study's findings and limits: GvH clones occurred in recipient marrow; some first appeared in ileum or blood.

The protocol was immunoSEQ multiplex PCR, while the TCRdb copy is restricted to in-frame clones and leaves out a portion. The sample includes 85,000 to 90,000 clones, 80% to 95% of them seen just once. A note on this clone: No antigen is known for it.

The input for sequencing was unstimulated CD4+ T cells sorted from spleen or lymph node cells, taken before intestinal transplant. The genes are TRBV11-2 and TRBJ2-1; 13 nucleotides agree with TRBD2. The sequence was collected from a human donor who received an intestinal transplant. CDR3 sequence: CASSHTSGRAGSYNEQFF. The CDR3 DNA sequence: TGTGCCAGCAGCCACACTAGCGGGAGGGCCGGATCCTACAATGAGCAGTTCTTC.